In this sample, the clone carrying this T cell receptor (beta chain) turned up a few times. Antigen unknown. TCRbeta library construction was performed incorporating unique molecular identifiers. TCRdb re-called the PCR reads through MiXCR, storing one row per CDR3 protein. There are fewer than 250,000 distinct CDR3 sequences in the sample; roughly 18% occur only once, and roughly two fifths lies in the top ten. This entry belongs to a study of T-cell reconstitution after alpha-beta-depleted transplantation in children. J was trimmed by 2 bases and V by 4 bases; bases with no gene match: 7. Germline V CDR1 and CDR2: SGHRS, YFSETQ. CDR3 length equals 15 residues. Study-wide findings and caveats: Several hundred expanded graft clones reportedly gave rise to the alpha-beta T cells present about two months after transplant. Diversity of TCRbeta at day 60 was high in some patients, arising from surviving recipient T cells and thymic progenitors.

The chain carries TRBV5-1 and TRBJ2-5; 8 nucleotides align to TRBD1. This sequence originates from a male patient aged 2 to 10 who had a stem cell transplant for acute lymphoblastic leukemia, so the T cells may come from the graft donor. Sequenced material: PBMCs, mostly from graft donor cells, taken 360 days after TCRalphabeta/CD19-depleted stem cell transplant. Written as DNA, the CDR3 is TGCGCCAGCAGCCAGGGGACAGGACAACAAGAGACCCAGTACTTC. Its protein product is CASSQGTGQQETQYF.